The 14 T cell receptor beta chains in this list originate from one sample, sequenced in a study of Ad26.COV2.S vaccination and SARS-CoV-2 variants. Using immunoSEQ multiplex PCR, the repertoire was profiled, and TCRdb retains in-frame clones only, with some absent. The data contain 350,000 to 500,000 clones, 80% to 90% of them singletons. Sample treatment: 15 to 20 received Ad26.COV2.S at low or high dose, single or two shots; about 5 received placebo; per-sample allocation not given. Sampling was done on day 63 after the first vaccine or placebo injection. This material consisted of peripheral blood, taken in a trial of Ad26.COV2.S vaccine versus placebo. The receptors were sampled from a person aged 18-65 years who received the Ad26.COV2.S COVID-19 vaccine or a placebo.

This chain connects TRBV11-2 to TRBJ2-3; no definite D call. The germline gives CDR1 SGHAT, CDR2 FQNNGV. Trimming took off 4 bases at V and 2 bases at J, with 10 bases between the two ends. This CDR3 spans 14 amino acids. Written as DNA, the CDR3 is TGTGCCAGCAGCTCGTGGGGTTACACAGATACGCAGTATTTT. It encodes CASSSWGYTDTQYF.

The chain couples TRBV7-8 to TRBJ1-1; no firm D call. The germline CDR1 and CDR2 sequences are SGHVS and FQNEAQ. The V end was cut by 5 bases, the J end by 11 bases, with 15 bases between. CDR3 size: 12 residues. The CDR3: CASSPRRAGAFF. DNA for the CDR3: TGTGCCAGCAGCCCCCGAAGGGCGGGCGCTTTCTTT. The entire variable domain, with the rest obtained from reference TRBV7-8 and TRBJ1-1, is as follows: GAGVSQSPRYKVAKRGQDVALRCDPISGHVSLFWYQQALGQGPEFLTYFQNEAQLDKSGLPSDRFFAERPEGSVSTLKIQRTQQEDSAVYLCASSPRRAGAFFGQGTRLTVV.

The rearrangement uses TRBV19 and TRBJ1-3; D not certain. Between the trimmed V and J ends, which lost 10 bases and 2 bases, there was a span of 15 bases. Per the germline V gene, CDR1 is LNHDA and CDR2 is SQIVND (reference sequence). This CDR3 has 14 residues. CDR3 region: CATSRADPGNTIYF. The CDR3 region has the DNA TGTGCCACGAGTAGGGCAGACCCTGGAAACACCATATATTTT. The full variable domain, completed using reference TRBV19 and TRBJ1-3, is DGGITQSPKYLFRKEGQNVTLSCEQNLNHDAMYWYRQDPGQGLRLIYYSQIVNDFQKGDIAEGYSVSREKKESFPLTVTSAQKNPTAFYLCATSRADPGNTIYFGEGSWLTVV.

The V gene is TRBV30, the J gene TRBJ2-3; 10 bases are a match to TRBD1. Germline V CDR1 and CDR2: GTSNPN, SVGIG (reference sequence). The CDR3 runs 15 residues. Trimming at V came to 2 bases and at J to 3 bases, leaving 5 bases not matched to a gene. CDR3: CAWSRGTGVTDTQYF. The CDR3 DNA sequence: TGTGCCTGGAGTCGCGGGACAGGGGTAACAGATACGCAGTATTTT. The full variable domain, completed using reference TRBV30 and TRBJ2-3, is SQTIHQWPATLVQPVGSPLSLECTVEGTSNPNLYWYRQAAGRGLQLLFYSVGIGQISSEVPQNLSASRPQDRQFILSSKKLLLSDSGFYLCAWSRGTGVTDTQYFGPGTRLTVL.

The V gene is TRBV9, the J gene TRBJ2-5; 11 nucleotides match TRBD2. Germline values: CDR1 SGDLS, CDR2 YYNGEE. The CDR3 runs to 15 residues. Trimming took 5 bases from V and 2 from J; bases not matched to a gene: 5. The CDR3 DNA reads TGTGCCAGCAGTCTAGCGGGGGGCCGACAAGAGACCCAGTACTTC. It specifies CASSLAGGRQETQYF.

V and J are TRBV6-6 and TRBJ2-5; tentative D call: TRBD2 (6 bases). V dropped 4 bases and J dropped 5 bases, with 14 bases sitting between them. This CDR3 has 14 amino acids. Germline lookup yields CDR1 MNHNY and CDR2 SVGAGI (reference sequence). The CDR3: CASSSRDLAETQYF. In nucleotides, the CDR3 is TGTGCCAGCAGTTCTCGGGACTTAGCGGAGACCCAGTACTTC.

The CDR3 sequence is CASSLVPDLNEKLFF. Here the CDR3 DNA reads TGTGCCAGCAGCCTGGTCCCGGACCTTAATGAAAAACTGTTTTTT. The chain uses TRBV5-5 and TRBJ1-4; D gene uncertain. CDR1 is SGHKS and CDR2 is YYEKEE in the germline V gene (reference sequence). V dropped 4 bases and J dropped 4 bases, with 14 bases sitting between them. The CDR3 spans 15 residues.

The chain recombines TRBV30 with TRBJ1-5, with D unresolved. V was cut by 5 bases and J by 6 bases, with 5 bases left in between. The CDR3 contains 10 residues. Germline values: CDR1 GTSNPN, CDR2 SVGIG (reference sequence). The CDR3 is CAWGGQPQHF. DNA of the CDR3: TGTGCCTGGGGAGGTCAGCCCCAGCATTTT.

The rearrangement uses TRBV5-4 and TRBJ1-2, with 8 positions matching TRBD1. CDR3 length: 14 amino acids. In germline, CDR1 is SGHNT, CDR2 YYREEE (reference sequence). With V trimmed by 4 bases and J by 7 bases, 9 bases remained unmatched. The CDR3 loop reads CASSARGLPGGYTF. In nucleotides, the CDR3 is TGTGCCAGCAGCGCCAGGGGGCTTCCGGGTGGCTACACCTTC. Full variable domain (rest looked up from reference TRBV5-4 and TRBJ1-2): ETGVTQSPTHLIKTRGQQVTLRCSSQSGHNTVSWYQQALGQGPQFIFQYYREEENGRGNFPPRFSGLQFPNYSSELNVNALELDDSALYLCASSARGLPGGYTFGSGTRLTVV.

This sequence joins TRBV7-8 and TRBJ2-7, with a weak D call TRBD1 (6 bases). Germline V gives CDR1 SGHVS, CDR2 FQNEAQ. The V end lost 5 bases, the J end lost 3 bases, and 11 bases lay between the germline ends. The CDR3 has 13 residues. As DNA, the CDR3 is TGTGCCAGCAGCGACAGGACAGTCTACGAGCAGTACGTC. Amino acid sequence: CASSDRTVYEQYV.

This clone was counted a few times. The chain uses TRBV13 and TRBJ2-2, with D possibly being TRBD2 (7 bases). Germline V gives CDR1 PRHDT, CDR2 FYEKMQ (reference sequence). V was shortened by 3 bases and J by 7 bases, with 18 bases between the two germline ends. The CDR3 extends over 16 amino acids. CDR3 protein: CASSFPDGGPGGELFF. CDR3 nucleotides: TGTGCCAGCAGCTTCCCCGACGGGGGGCCGGGCGGGGAGCTGTTTTTT.

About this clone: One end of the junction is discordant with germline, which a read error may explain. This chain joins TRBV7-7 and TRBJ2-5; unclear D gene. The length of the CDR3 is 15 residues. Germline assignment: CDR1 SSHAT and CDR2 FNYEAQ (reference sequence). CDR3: CASSRTTTPAETQYF. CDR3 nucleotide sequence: TGTGCTAGCAGCAGAACAACCACCCCCGCGGAGACCCAGTACTTC.

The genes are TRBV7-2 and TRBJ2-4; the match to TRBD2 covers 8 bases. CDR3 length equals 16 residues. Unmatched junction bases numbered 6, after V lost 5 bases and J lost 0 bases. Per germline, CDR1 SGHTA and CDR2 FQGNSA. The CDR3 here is CASSQSGSLAKNIQYF. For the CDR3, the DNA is TGTGCCAGCAGCCAGAGCGGGAGCCTAGCCAAAAACATTCAGTACTTC.

The CDR3 region is CASSFTLLFNEQFF. For the CDR3, the DNA is TGTGCCAGCAGCTTTACCCTCCTTTTCAATGAGCAGTTCTTC. The J gene is TRBJ2-1, the V gene TRBV11-2; D is unclear. Per the germline V gene, CDR1 is SGHAT and CDR2 is FQNNGV. CDR3 length equals 14 residues. Deletions cut 3 bases from V and 6 bases from J, with 12 bases between.